Below, 5 T cell receptor beta chains from the same sample are listed, as sequenced in a study of T cell responses to AZD1222 COVID-19 vaccine. Measured with immunoSEQ multiplex PCR; TCRdb has only the in-frame clones, and not every one. In the table there are roughly 79,000 clones, 78% of which are singletons. The sequenced sample was peripheral blood, obtained on day 0 of AZD1222 vaccination. The origin of the receptors is an adult in good health.

The J gene is TRBJ2-3, the V gene TRBV27; TRBD2 aligns across 11 bases. The length of the CDR3 is 16 residues. Germline values: CDR1 MNHEY, CDR2 SMNVEV (reference sequence). V lost 3 bases to trimming and J lost 3 bases; unmatched junction nucleotides: 5. CDR3: CASSFSLAGETDTQYF. Here the CDR3 DNA reads TGTGCCAGCAGTTTCTCACTAGCGGGAGAAACAGATACGCAGTATTTT.

J is TRBJ2-3 and V is TRBV11-2; 8 nucleotides line up with TRBD2. Germline assignment: CDR1 SGHAT and CDR2 FQNNGV. The CDR3 extends over 16 amino acids. Trimming removed 3 bases from V and 2 bases from J; junction bases left unmatched: 7. CDR3 nucleotides: TGTGCCAGCAGCTTTAGGCCACTAGCGGACACAGATACGCAGTATTTT. Residues: CASSFRPLADTDTQYF.

V and J are TRBV30 and TRBJ2-1, with 13 bases identical to TRBD2. The CDR3 is made up of 17 amino acids. Germline trimming cut 2 bases from V and 7 bases from J; bases unmatched to any gene: 11. Germline values: CDR1 GTSNPN, CDR2 SVGIG (reference sequence). CDR3 protein: CAWSPSRTSGSGNEQFF. CDR3 DNA: TGTGCCTGGAGTCCCTCAAGGACTAGCGGGAGTGGGAATGAGCAGTTCTTC.

J is TRBJ1-1 and V is TRBV18, with D tentatively TRBD1 (5 bases). The germline gives CDR1 KGHSH, CDR2 LQKENI. The CDR3 runs to 15 residues. Trimming stripped 3 bases from V and 1 base from J, with 12 bases between. The CDR3 DNA follows: TGTGCCAGCTCACCTAACCTGGGGACGAACACTGAAGCTTTCTTT. It yields the protein CASSPNLGTNTEAFF. The full variable domain, its missing parts supplied by reference TRBV18 and TRBJ1-1, is NAGVMQNPRHLVRRRGQEARLRCSPMKGHSHVYWYRQLPEEGLKFMVYLQKENIIDESGMPKERFSAEFPKEGPSILRIQQVVRGDSAAYFCASSPNLGTNTEAFFGQGTRLTVV.

This chain links TRBV18 with TRBJ1-2; no clear D gene. V dropped 3 bases and J dropped 6 bases, with 11 bases sitting between them. CDR3 length: 13 residues. Looked up from germline, CDR1 is KGHSH and CDR2 is LQKENI. The CDR3 nucleotides read TGTGCCAGCTCACCGGGCAGTAAGGATGGCTACACCTTC. This codes for CASSPGSKDGYTF.